This T cell receptor beta chain is drawn from a study of cytomegalovirus exposure and HLA in healthy donors. Trimming took off 0 bases at V and 10 bases at J, with 10 bases between the two ends. The V gene's germline CDR1 is SGHDT and CDR2 YYEEEE. This CDR3 region has 12 residues. Both 60 Vbeta primers and 13 Jbeta primers went into the PCR. Method: immunoSEQ multiplex PCR; TCRdb's copy keeps in-frame clones and lacks some. The profile shows under 150,000 clones, about 74% of them singletons. The specimen was PBMCs. The TCR sequence derives from a woman in her thirties or forties in good health and CMV-seronegative. The chain combines TRBV5-6 with TRBJ1-1; D unresolved. The CDR3 sequence: CASSLEEGGAFF. CDR3 in DNA: TGTGCCAGCAGCTTGGAGGAGGGAGGAGCTTTCTTT.